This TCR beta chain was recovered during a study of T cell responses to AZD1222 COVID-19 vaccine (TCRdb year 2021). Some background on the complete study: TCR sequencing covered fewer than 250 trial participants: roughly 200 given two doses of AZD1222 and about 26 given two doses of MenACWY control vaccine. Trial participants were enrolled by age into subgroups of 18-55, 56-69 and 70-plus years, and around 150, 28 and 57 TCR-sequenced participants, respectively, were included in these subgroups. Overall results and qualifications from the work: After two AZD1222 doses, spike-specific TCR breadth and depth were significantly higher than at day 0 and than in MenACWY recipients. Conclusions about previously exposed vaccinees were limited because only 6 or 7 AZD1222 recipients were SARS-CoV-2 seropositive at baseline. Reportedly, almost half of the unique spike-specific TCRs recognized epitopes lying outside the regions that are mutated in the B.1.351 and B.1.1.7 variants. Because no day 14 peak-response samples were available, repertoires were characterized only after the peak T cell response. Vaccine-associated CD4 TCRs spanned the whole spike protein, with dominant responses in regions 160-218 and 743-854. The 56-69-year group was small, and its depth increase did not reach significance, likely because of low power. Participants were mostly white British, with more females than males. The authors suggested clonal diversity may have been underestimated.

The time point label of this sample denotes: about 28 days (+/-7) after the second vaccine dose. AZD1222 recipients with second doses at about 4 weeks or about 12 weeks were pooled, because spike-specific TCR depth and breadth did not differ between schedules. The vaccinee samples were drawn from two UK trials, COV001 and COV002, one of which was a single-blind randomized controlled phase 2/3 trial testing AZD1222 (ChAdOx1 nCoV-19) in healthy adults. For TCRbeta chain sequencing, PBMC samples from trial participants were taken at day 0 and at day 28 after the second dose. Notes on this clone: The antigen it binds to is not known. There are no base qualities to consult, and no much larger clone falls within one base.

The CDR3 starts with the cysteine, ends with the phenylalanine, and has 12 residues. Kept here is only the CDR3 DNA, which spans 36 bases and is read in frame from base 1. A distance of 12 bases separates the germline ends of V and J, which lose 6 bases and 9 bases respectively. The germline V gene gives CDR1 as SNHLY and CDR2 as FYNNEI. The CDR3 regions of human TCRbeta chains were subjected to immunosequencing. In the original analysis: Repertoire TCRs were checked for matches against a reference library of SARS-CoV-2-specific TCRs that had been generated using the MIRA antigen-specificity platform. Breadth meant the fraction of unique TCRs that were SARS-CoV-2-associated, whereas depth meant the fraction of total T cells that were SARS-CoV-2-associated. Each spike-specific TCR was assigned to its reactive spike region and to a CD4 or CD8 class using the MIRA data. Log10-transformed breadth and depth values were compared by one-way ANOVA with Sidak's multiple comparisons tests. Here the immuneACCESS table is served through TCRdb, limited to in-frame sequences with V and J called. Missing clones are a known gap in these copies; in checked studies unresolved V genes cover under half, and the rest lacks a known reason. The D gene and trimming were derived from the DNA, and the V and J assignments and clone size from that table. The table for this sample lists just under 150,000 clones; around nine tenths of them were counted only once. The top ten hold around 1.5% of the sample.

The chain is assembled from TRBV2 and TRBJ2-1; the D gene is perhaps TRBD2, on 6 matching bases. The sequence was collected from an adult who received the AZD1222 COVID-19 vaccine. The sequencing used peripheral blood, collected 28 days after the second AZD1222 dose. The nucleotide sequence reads TGTGCCAGCAGGGTCGGAGCGGGTGAGCAGTTCTTC. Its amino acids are CASRVGAGEQFF.